This entry is about one T cell receptor beta chain. PCR was performed a second time for roughly 7 to 12 cycles using a sample-barcoded 5' primer and a J-beta primer mix. TCRdb analysed the 5' RACE reads with MiXCR anew, one entry per CDR3 protein. This table has more than 700,000 distinct CDR3 sequences, 53% appearing once. The data belong to a study of blood T cells in healthy people across ages. The length of the CDR3 is 13 residues. Germline CDR1 is MGHDK and CDR2 is SYGVNS. They isolated at least 6 million PBMCs from each sample. Sample: blood. The J gene is TRBJ2-1, the V gene TRBV25-1; perhaps TRBD2 as D (6 bases). The better agreement between TRBJ2-7 and the DNA end casts doubt on the J call. This sequence was found in an elderly man in good health. CDR3 sequence: CASSADYNNEQYF. Here the CDR3 DNA reads TGTGCCAGCAGTGCGGACTATAACAATGAGCAGTACTTC.